This T cell receptor beta chain was identified during a study of blood T cell repertoires in COVID-19. As handled by the study authors: Amplified reference gene primers provided the basis for estimating nucleated cell counts. Repertoires were generated with immunoSEQ multiplex PCR, while TCRdb's copy carries only in-frame clones and drops some. That table gives V, J and clone size, and the DNA gave D and trimming. In the table there are 210,000 or so clones, 80% to 85% of which are singletons. V was clipped by 4 bases and J by 2 bases; unmatched bases: 6. The germline CDR1 and CDR2 sequences are SGHKS and YYEKEE (reference sequence). CDR3 length: 16 amino acids.

This TCR was recovered from a woman in her forties or fifties with acute COVID-19. This chain connects TRBV5-5 to TRBJ2-2, with 9 bases fitting TRBD1. Sequencing was carried out using PBMCs or T cells enriched from blood (not recorded which). DNA for the CDR3: TGTGCCAGCAGCCAGGGACAGGGTATAAACACCGGGGAGCTGTTTTTT. Translating it yields CASSQGQGINTGELFF.